This T cell receptor (beta chain) derives from a study of T-cell memory formation after mild COVID-19. Findings of the study overall: Among clones contracting day 15 to 85, CD4/CD8 was balanced, whereas later expanders leaned CD4+.

This clonotype was seen many times. Its antigen is not known. Each CDR3 protein gets one entry after TCRdb re-called the 5' RACE reads with MiXCR. The repertoire holds about 57,000 distinct CDR3 sequences, with more than 10% as singletons. Material for sequencing was PBMCs or a T cell subset sorted from them (not recorded which). The receptor comes from a man aged 18 to 30 who had mild COVID-19 (a few samples of this study predate the infection). Cell type and time point are not known.

The CDR3 coding sequence is TGTGCCGCTTGGAGGGACGGCTCCTACGAGCAGTACTTC. Protein product: CAAWRDGSYEQYF. The chain has TRBV28 and TRBJ2-7, with D possibly TRBD2 on 6 matching bases. CDR1 and CDR2 (germline): MDHEN, SYDVKM. Trimming removed 11 bases from V and 0 bases from J, with 14 bases in between. There are 13 residues in the CDR3. Using reference TRBV28 and TRBJ2-7 for the parts outside the CDR3, the full variable domain is DVKVTQSSRYLVKRTGEKVFLECVQDMDHENMFWYRQDPGLGLRLIYFSYDVKMKEKGDIPEGYSVSREKKERFSLILESASTNQTSMYLCAAWRDGSYEQYFGPGTRLTVT.